One sample yielded the 17 T cell receptor beta chains listed below, sequenced in a study of brain T cells in children with intractable seizures. Profiling relied on immunoSEQ multiplex PCR, and the TCRdb table lists in-frame clones only, not all of them. The table includes tens of thousands of clones, 91% detected once. The sample was peripheral blood, taken at surgery. These receptors all come from a girl aged 2-15 years with Rasmussen encephalitis and intractable seizures.

The CDR3 spells CASRRLVRTGELFF. As DNA, the CDR3 is TGCGCCAGCAGAAGACTAGTGAGGACCGGGGAGCTGTTTTTT. The chain employs TRBV4-1 and TRBJ2-2; D is perhaps TRBD2 (6 bases). The CDR3 sequence is 14 residues long. CDR1 and CDR2 (germline): MGHRA, YSYEKL. Trimming shortened V by 6 bases and J by 5 bases, and 13 bases separated the two germline ends.

This chain links TRBV3-1 (or the pseudogene TRBV3-2) with TRBJ2-1; 8 bases are shared with TRBD2. The CDR3 is 15 residues long. Germline V gene lookup returns CDR1 LGHDT and CDR2 YNNKEL (reference sequence). V lost 4 bases and J lost 8; bases outside the gene matches: 10. CDR3 in DNA: TGTGCCAGCAGCCTAGCGGGAAGAAAAGGGGATGAGCAGTTCTTC. Protein product: CASSLAGRKGDEQFF.

The chain uses TRBV9 and TRBJ1-2, with 10 bases lining up with TRBD1. V lost 1 base, J lost 6 bases, and 9 bases stayed unmatched. In germline, CDR1 is SGDLS, CDR2 YYNGEE. The length of the CDR3 is 16 residues. The CDR3, as DNA: TGTGCCAGCAGCGTAAAATGGAGGGGACAGGGGAATGGCTACACCTTC. It codes for CASSVKWRGQGNGYTF.

The V and J genes are TRBV24-1 and TRBJ2-7; D gene uncertain. V gave up 3 bases and J gave up 2 bases, with 13 bases separating them. The CDR3 consists of 15 residues. CDR1 KGHDR and CDR2 SFDVKD come from the germline V gene. The CDR3: CATSDPSTPAYEQYF. As DNA, the CDR3 is TGTGCCACCAGTGATCCGAGCACCCCAGCCTACGAGCAGTACTTC.

This clone came up once. CDR3 bases: TGTGCCAGCACGGACGACAGGGCCCACGAGCAGTACTTC. Protein: CASTDDRAHEQYF. The chain links TRBV2 to TRBJ2-7; 7 bases map to TRBD1. From germline, CDR1 is SNHLY and CDR2 FYNNEI. The CDR3 totals 13 residues. The V gene end was trimmed by 7 bases and the J gene end by 5 bases; junction bases not matched to a gene: 8.

The J gene is TRBJ1-5, the V gene TRBV19; TRBD1 matches 7 bases. V was clipped by 5 bases and J by 8 bases; unmatched bases: 12. Germline-derived CDR1 and CDR2 are LNHDA and SQIVND (reference sequence). The CDR3 totals 15 residues. As DNA, the CDR3 is TGTGCCAGTAGTTCCCATCGACAGGGACGGGAGCCCCAGCATTTT. It codes for CASSSHRQGREPQHF.

V gene TRBV2 combines with J gene TRBJ2-3; possibly TRBD1 or TRBD2 for D (5 bases each). Germline V gene data show CDR1 as SNHLY and CDR2 as FYNNEI. The CDR3 totals 17 residues. Trimming took 0 bases from V and 2 from J, leaving 15 bases between them. The CDR3 loop is CASSEAHGRDVTDTQYF. The DNA for the CDR3 is TGTGCCAGCAGTGAAGCGCATGGCAGGGACGTCACAGATACGCAGTATTTT.

This clone was detected once. The rearrangement joins TRBV29-1 to TRBJ2-3, with 12 bases aligning to TRBD1. Germline CDR1 SQVTM, CDR2 ANQGSEA. The length of the CDR3 is 15 residues. Trimming took 2 bases from V and 11 from J; bases not matched to a gene: 11. The CDR3 loop reads CSVENSGTGGREQYF. The CDR3 DNA reads as TGCAGCGTTGAAAACTCCGGGACAGGGGGCCGGGAGCAGTATTTT.

CDR3 sequence: CASTGARNTIYF. CDR3 nucleotides: TGTGCCAGCACTGGGGCCCGAAACACCATATATTTT. The chain uses TRBV2 and TRBJ1-3, with D possibly TRBD1 on 5 matching bases. The CDR3 totals 12 residues. Trimming removed 7 bases at V and 5 bases at J, with 9 bases between. Germline values: CDR1 SNHLY, CDR2 FYNNEI.

V gene TRBV5-1 combines with J gene TRBJ2-3; weak D call: TRBD2 (7 bases). Trimming cost V 0 bases and J 1 base, with 9 bases left between them. CDR1 and CDR2 (germline): SGHRS, YFSETQ. The CDR3 length is 15 residues. CDR3 bases: TGCGCCAGCAGCTTGGGGGGGGGCCGCACAGATACGCAGTATTTT. This gives the protein CASSLGGGRTDTQYF.

This chain joins TRBV30 and TRBJ1-5, with D possibly matching TRBD1 (6 bases). CDR1 and CDR2 from the germline V gene are GTSNPN and SVGIG (reference sequence). The CDR3 sequence is 15 residues long. V dropped 0 bases and J dropped 3 bases, with 12 bases sitting between them. The CDR3 DNA follows: TGTGCCTGGAGTGTAAAAGGACAGTCCAATCAGCCCCAGCATTTT. It yields the protein CAWSVKGQSNQPQHF.

The chain combines TRBV9 with TRBJ2-7, with a possible D match to TRBD1 (6 bases). The V end was cut by 2 bases, the J end by 4 bases, with 13 bases between. This CDR3 comprises 14 residues. Per germline, CDR1 SGDLS and CDR2 YYNGEE. The CDR3, as DNA: TGTGCCAGCAGCGTGGGGACAAGTCCTTACGAGCAGTACTTC. It specifies CASSVGTSPYEQYF.

In DNA, the CDR3 is TGCGCCAGCAGCTTGGGAGGGGGCAATCAGCCCCAGCATTTT. It codes for CASSLGGGNQPQHF. The chain employs TRBV5-1 and TRBJ1-5, with a weak D call TRBD1 (5 bases). This CDR3 region has 14 residues. V lost 0 bases and J lost 2, with 6 bases in between. Per germline, CDR1 SGHRS and CDR2 YFSETQ. Supplemented by reference TRBV5-1 and TRBJ1-5, the full variable domain reads KAGVTQTPRYLIKTRGQQVTLSCSPISGHRSVSWYQQTPGQGLQFLFEYFSETQRNKGNFPGRFSGRQFSNSRSEMNVSTLELGDSALYLCASSLGGGNQPQHFGDGTRLSIL.

The chain links TRBV7-9 to TRBJ2-7, with TRBD1 matching 9 bases. Germline V gene data show CDR1 as SEHNR and CDR2 as FQNEAQ (reference sequence). The CDR3 runs 16 residues. V lost 6 bases, J lost 2 bases, and 11 bases stayed unmatched. CDR3 sequence reads: CASSPNTGTGTYEQYF. As DNA, the CDR3 is TGTGCCAGCAGTCCAAATACCGGGACAGGGACCTACGAGCAGTACTTC.

This clone was recorded only once. This chain connects TRBV3-1 (or the pseudogene TRBV3-2) to TRBJ2-2; TRBD2 agrees at 7 bases. V gave up 0 bases and J gave up 7 bases; unmatched junction bases: 11. Per the germline V gene, CDR1 is LGHDT and CDR2 is YNNKEL (reference sequence). This CDR3 spans 17 amino acids. CDR3 in amino acids: CASSQDISYGGIGELFF. CDR3 DNA: TGTGCCAGCAGCCAAGATATTTCTTACGGGGGGATCGGGGAGCTGTTTTTT.

The V call is TRBV27, the J call TRBJ1-2; D is undetermined. Deletions cut 7 bases from V and 3 bases from J, with 15 bases between. In germline, CDR1 is MNHEY, CDR2 SMNVEV (reference sequence). There are 14 residues in the CDR3. The CDR3 is CASKKRGYDYGYTF. CDR3 nucleotide sequence: TGTGCCAGCAAAAAGAGAGGGTACGACTATGGCTACACCTTC.

This chain joins TRBV5-1 and TRBJ1-2; D remains ambiguous. The germline V gene has CDR1 SGHRS and CDR2 YFSETQ. This CDR3 has 14 residues. V shed 0 bases and J shed 5 bases, with 11 bases lying between them. The CDR3 loop is CASSLAPVLYGYTF. DNA for the CDR3: TGCGCCAGCAGCTTGGCCCCGGTTTTGTATGGCTACACCTTC. Complete variable domain (other parts from reference TRBV5-1 and TRBJ1-2): KAGVTQTPRYLIKTRGQQVTLSCSPISGHRSVSWYQQTPGQGLQFLFEYFSETQRNKGNFPGRFSGRQFSNSRSEMNVSTLELGDSALYLCASSLAPVLYGYTFGSGTRLTVV.